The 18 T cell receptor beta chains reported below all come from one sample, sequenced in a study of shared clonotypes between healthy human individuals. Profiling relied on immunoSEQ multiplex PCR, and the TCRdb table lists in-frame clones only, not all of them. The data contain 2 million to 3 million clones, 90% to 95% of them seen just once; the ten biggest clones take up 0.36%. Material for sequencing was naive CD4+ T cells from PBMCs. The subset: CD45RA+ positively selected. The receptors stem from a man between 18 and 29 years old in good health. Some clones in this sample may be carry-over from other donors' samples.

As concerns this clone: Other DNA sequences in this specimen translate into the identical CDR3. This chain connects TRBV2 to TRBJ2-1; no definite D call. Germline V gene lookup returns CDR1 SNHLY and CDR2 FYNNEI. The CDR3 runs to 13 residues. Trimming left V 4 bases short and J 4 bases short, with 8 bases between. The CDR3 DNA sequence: TGTGCCAGCAGTGGAACAGTTTACAATGAGCAGTTCTTC. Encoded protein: CASSGTVYNEQFF.

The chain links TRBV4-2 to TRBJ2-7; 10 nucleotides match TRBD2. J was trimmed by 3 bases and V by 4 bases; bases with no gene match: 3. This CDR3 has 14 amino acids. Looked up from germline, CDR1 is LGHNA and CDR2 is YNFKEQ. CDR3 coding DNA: TGTGCCAGCAGCCTCGGACTAGCGGTCTACGAGCAGTACTTC. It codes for CASSLGLAVYEQYF.

CDR3 in amino acids: CASSYGTDSNQPQHF. CDR3 DNA: TGTGCCAGCAGTTACGGGACAGATAGCAATCAGCCCCAGCATTTT. The chain is built from TRBV6-6 and TRBJ1-5; TRBD1 agrees at 7 bases. Germline trimming cut 2 bases from V and 0 bases from J; bases unmatched to any gene: 1. CDR3 length: 15 residues. CDR1 and CDR2 (germline): MNHNY, SVGAGI (reference sequence).

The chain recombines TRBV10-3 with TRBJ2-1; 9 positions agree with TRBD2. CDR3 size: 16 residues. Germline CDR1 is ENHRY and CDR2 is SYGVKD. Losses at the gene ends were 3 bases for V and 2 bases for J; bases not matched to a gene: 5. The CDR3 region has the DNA TGTGCCATCAGTGATAGTGGCGGGAGGGCCTACAATGAGCAGTTCTTC. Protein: CAISDSGGRAYNEQFF.

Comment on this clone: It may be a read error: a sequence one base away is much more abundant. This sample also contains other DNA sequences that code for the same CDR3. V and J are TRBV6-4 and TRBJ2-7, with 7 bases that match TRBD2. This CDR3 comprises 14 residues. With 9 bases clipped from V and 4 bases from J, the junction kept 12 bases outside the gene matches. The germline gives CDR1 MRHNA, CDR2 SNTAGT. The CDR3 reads CASSIRAGVYEQYF. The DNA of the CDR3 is TGTGCCAGTAGTATAAGGGCGGGAGTTTACGAGCAGTACTTC.

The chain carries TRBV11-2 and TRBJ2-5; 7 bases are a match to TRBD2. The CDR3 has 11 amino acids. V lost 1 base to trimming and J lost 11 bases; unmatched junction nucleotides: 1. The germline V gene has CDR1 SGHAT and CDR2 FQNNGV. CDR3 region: CASSLVREQYF. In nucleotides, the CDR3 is TGTGCCAGCAGCTTAGTGCGGGAGCAGTACTTC.

For the CDR3, the DNA is TGTGCCAGCTGGACAGACAACACCGGGGAGCTGTTTTTT. This translates into CASWTDNTGELFF. The chain uses TRBV28 and TRBJ2-2; D possibly corresponds to TRBD1 (6 bases). This CDR3 has 13 amino acids. Per the germline V gene, CDR1 is MDHEN and CDR2 is SYDVKM. Trimming stripped 8 bases from V and 2 bases from J, with 9 bases between.

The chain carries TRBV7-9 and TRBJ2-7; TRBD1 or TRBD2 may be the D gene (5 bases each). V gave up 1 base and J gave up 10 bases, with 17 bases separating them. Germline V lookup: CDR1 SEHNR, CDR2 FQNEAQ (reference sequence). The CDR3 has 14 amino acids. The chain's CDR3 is CASSLGSGTRLQYF. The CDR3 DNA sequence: TGTGCCAGCAGCTTAGGATCCGGGACCCGCCTCCAGTACTTC.

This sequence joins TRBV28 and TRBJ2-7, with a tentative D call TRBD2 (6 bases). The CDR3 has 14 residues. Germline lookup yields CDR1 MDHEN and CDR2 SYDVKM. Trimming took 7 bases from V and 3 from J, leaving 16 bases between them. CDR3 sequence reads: CASTPGTARYEQYF. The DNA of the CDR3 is TGTGCCAGCACACCCGGGACTGCACGCTACGAGCAGTACTTC. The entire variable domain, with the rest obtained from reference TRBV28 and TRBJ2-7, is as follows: DVKVTQSSRYLVKRTGEKVFLECVQDMDHENMFWYRQDPGLGLRLIYFSYDVKMKEKGDIPEGYSVSREKKERFSLILESASTNQTSMYLCASTPGTARYEQYFGPGTRLTVT.

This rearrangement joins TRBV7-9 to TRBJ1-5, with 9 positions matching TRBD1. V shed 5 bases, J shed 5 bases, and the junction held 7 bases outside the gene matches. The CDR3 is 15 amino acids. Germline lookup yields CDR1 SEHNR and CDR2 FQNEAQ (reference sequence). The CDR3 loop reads CASSPQDRGDQPQHF. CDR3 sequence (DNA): TGTGCCAGCAGCCCACAGGACAGGGGTGATCAGCCCCAGCATTTT.

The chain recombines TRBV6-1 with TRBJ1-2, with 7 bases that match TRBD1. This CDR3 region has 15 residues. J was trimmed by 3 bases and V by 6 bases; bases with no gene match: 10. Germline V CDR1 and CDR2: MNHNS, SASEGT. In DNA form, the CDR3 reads TGTGCCAGCAGCCGGGACAGAAAAGTTGACTATGGCTACACCTTC. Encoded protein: CASSRDRKVDYGYTF.

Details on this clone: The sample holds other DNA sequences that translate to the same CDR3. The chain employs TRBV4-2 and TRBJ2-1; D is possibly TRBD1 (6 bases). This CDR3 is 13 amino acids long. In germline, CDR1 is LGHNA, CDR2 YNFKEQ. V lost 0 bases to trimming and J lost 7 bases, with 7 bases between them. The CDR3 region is CASSQEQGNEQFF. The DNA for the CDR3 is TGTGCCAGCAGCCAAGAACAGGGTAATGAGCAGTTCTTC.

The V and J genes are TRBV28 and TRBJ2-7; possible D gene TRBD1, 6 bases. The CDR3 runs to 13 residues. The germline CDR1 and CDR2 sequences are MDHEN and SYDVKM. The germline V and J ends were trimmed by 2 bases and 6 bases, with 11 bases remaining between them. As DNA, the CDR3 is TGTGCCAGCAGTTTAGGTTTAGGGGGCGAGCAGTACTTC. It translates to CASSLGLGGEQYF.

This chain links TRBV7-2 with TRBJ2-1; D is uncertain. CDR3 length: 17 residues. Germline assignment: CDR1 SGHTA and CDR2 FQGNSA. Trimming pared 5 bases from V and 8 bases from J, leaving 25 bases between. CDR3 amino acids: CASSLQPGTNPSHEQFF. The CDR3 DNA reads TGTGCCAGCAGCCTTCAACCGGGTACGAACCCCTCGCATGAGCAGTTCTTC.

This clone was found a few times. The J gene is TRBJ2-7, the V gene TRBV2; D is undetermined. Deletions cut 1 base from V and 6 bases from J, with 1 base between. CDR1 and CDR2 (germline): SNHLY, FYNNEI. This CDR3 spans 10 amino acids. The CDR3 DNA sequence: TGTGCCAGCAGTGAAGGCGAGCAGTACTTC. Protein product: CASSEGEQYF.

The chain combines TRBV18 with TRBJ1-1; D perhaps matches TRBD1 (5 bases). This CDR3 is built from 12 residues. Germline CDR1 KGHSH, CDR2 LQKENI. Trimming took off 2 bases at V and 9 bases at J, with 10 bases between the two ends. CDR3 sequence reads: CASSPGGEKAFF. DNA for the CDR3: TGTGCCAGCTCACCAGGGGGAGAGAAAGCTTTCTTT.

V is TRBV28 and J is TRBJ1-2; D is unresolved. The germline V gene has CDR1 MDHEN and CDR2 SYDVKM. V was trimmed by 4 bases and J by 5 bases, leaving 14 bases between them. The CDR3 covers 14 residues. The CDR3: CASSSAGGDYGYTF. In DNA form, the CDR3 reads TGTGCCAGCAGTTCCGCAGGTGGGGATTATGGCTACACCTTC.

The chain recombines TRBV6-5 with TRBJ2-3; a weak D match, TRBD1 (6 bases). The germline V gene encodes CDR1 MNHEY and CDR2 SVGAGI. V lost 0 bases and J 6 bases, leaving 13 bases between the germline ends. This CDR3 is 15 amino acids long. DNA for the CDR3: TGTGCCAGCAGTTACTCCGACCGGCAGGGGGATACGCAGTATTTT. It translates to CASSYSDRQGDTQYF.